The following is a T cell receptor beta chain sequence with its context. Its specificity is not known. The CDR3 has 15 residues. The ends lost 5 bases at V and 5 bases at J; junction bases unmatched: 5. The germline V gene has CDR1 ENHRY and CDR2 SYGVKD. This entry is derived from a study of identical twins. Study-level points and caveats: Cross-sectional statistical analysis was relied on for the conclusions, without the same donors being followed. Diverse VJ usage suggested most zero-insertion clonotypes were not invariant T cells.

TCRdb independently ran MiXCR on the 5' RACE reads; one entry per CDR3 protein. The sample carries 450,000 or so distinct CDR3 sequences, 14% recorded once. This sample also belongs to another study, concerning yellow fever vaccine responses in identical twins.

Sequenced: CD4+ T cells sorted from blood. This TCR came from a young woman in good health. The chain carries TRBV10-3 and TRBJ2-7; TRBD2 agrees at 14 bases. In DNA form, the CDR3 reads TGTGCCATCAGTCGACTAGCGGGGGGGCCCAACGAGCAGTACTTC. Protein sequence: CAISRLAGGPNEQYF.